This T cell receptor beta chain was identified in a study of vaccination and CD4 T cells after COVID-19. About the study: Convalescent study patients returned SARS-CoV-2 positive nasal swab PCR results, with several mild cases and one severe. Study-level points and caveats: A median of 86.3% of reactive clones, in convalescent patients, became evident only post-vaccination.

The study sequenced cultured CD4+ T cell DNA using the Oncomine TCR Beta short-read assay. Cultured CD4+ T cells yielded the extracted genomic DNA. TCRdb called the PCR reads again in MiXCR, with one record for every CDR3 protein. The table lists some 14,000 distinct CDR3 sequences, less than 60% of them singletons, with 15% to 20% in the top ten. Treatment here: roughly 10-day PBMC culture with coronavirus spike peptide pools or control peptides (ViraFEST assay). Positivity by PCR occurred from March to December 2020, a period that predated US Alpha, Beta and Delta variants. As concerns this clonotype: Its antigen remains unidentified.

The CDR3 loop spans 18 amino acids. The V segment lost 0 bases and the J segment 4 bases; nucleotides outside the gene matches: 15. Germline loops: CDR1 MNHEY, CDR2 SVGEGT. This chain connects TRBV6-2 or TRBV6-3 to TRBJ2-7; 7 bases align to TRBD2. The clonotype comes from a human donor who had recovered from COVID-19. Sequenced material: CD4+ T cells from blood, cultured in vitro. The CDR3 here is CASSYSWRENSYRYEQYF. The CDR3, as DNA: TGTGCCAGCAGTTACTCGTGGCGGGAGAACTCCTATCGTTACGAGCAGTACTTC.